Listed below are T cell receptor beta chains from one sample, sequenced in a study of CD8+CD57+ T cells in acquired aplastic anemia. TCRdb processed the reads anew with MiXCR; each CDR3 protein has one entry. The data show 150,000 to 200,000 distinct CDR3 sequences, roughly 63% seen once. Material for sequencing was sorted CD4+, CD8+, or CD8+CD57+ T cells (not recorded which) from PBMCs. The source of these receptors is a human donor with aplastic anemia. The CDR3 runs from the conserved cysteine through the conserved F or W. D genes are given only for firm matches. Some rows mark clone size as missing; the rest say once, few, many or name a class of expanded clone.

size: NA; D: NA; V: TRBV7-3; J: TRBJ1-6; CDR3: CASSPRTDQALHF; DNA: TGTGCCAGCAGCCCCCGGACGGATCAAGCCCTCCACTTT
size: NA; D: TRBD2; V: TRBV29-1; J: TRBJ2-5; CDR3: CSVALAGETQYF; DNA: TGCAGCGTTGCACTAGCGGGAGAGACCCAGTACTTC
size: NA; D: NA; V: TRBV14; J: TRBJ2-3; CDR3: CASSQRLTDTQYF; DNA: TGTGCCAGCAGCCAACGGCTCACAGATACGCAGTATTTT
size: many; D: NA; V: TRBV7-8; J: TRBJ1-1; CDR3: CASRKTNTEAFF; DNA: TGTGCCAGCAGGAAGACTAACACTGAAGCTTTCTTT
size: NA; D: TRBD1; V: TRBV12-3/TRBV12-4; J: TRBJ2-7; CDR3: CASSSNRDSYEQYF; DNA: TGTGCCAGCAGTTCGAACCGGGACAGTTACGAGCAGTACTTC
size: few; D: NA; V: TRBV27; J: TRBJ1-2; CDR3: CASSWGPNYGYTF; DNA: TGTGCCAGCAGTTGGGGTCCTAACTATGGCTACACCTTC
size: NA; D: NA; V: TRBV5-4; J: TRBJ2-7; CDR3: CASADGYEQYF; DNA: TGTGCCAGCGCGGACGGGTACGAGCAGTACTTC
size: NA; D: NA; V: TRBV30; J: TRBJ1-1; CDR3: CAWVMNTEAFF; DNA: TGTGCCTGGGTCATGAACACTGAAGCTTTCTTT
size: NA; D: NA; V: TRBV19; J: TRBJ2-3; CDR3: CASTKLGSFADTQYF; DNA: TGTGCCAGTACCAAACTAGGAAGTTTTGCAGATACGCAGTATTTT
size: NA; D: TRBD1; V: TRBV5-1; J: TRBJ2-5; CDR3: CASSWGQLEETQYF; DNA: TGCGCCAGCAGCTGGGGACAGCTTGAAGAGACCCAGTACTTC
size: NA; D: TRBD1; V: TRBV9; J: TRBJ2-6; CDR3: CASSEGTGNGANVLTF; DNA: TGTGCCAGCAGCGAGGGGACAGGGAACGGGGCCAACGTCCTGACTTTC
size: many; D: TRBD1; V: TRBV20-1; J: TRBJ2-1; CDR3: CSARDRDRDPYNEQFF; DNA: TGCAGTGCTAGAGATCGCGACAGGGACCCCTACAATGAGCAGTTCTTC
size: once; D: NA; V: TRBV14; J: TRBJ2-7; CDR3: CASSHSGSRLYEQYF; DNA: TGTGCCAGCAGCCACTCCGGGAGTAGGCTCTACGAGCAGTACTTC